This passage covers 23 T cell receptor beta chains from one sample sequenced in a study of blood T cell repertoires in COVID-19. Repertoires were generated with immunoSEQ multiplex PCR, while TCRdb's copy carries only in-frame clones and drops some. The sample yields 250,000 to 300,000 clones, about 91% seen once. The sequenced sample consisted of peripheral blood. These receptors all stem from a woman younger than 45 who had recovered from COVID-19.

This clone was counted a single time. The chain is built from TRBV6-4 and TRBJ2-1; D is perhaps TRBD2 (6 bases). The germline V and J ends were trimmed by 0 bases and 4 bases, with 10 bases remaining between them. This CDR3 region has 15 residues. The V gene's germline CDR1 is MRHNA and CDR2 SNTAGT. Written as DNA, the CDR3 is TGTGCCAGCAGTGACTCGTCGGGGGAGTACAATGAGCAGTTCTTC. Translated: CASSDSSGEYNEQFF.

This clone showed up just a few times. The gene calls are TRBV9 and TRBJ1-1; D gene ambiguous. The CDR3 spans 14 residues. Looked up from germline, CDR1 is SGDLS and CDR2 is YYNGEE. The V gene lost 6 bases and the J gene lost 1 base, with 13 bases spanning the gap. The CDR3 bases are TGTGCCAGCAACCGAGAAGCGTCGAACACTGAAGCTTTCTTT. It yields the protein CASNREASNTEAFF.

In DNA, the CDR3 is TGTGCCAGCCTTACAGGGAACGAGCAGTACTTC. This sequence encodes CASLTGNEQYF. The chain combines TRBV7-9 with TRBJ2-7; D is possibly TRBD1 (6 bases). Germline V gene sequence: CDR1 SEHNR, CDR2 FQNEAQ (reference sequence). Trimming removed 8 bases from V and 5 bases from J, with 10 bases in between. The CDR3 consists of 11 residues.

DNA of the CDR3: TGTGCCAGCTCACCCCCCAACAGGGGTGAGACCGGGGAGCTGTTTTTT. Protein product: CASSPPNRGETGELFF. The rearrangement links TRBV18 to TRBJ2-2; 7 nucleotides match TRBD1. The CDR3 has 16 residues. Trimming at V came to 3 bases and at J to 5 bases, leaving 9 bases not matched to a gene. Looked up from germline, CDR1 is KGHSH and CDR2 is LQKENI.

The chain recombines TRBV7-9 with TRBJ2-3; tentative D call: TRBD2 (6 bases). The germline V gene encodes CDR1 SEHNR and CDR2 FQNEAQ (reference sequence). The CDR3 covers 16 residues. The V end lost 6 bases, the J end lost 0 bases, and 16 bases lay between the germline ends. The CDR3 reads CASSLPSGTSTDTQYF. The CDR3 DNA reads TGTGCCAGCAGTTTGCCTTCCGGGACTAGCACAGATACGCAGTATTTT.

The chain uses TRBV12-3 or TRBV12-4 and TRBJ2-5; a weak D match, TRBD2 (6 bases). The ends were cut back, 8 bases at V and 5 bases at J, with 15 bases in the middle. CDR3 size: 13 residues. CDR3 sequence reads: CASGGGGVETQYF. The CDR3 nucleotides read TGTGCCAGCGGCGGAGGCGGGGTCGAGACCCAGTACTTC.

This clone was counted a single time. This sequence joins TRBV6-5 and TRBJ1-6; D is ambiguous. Germline V CDR1 and CDR2: MNHEY, SVGAGI. The CDR3 is 15 residues long. Trimming shortened V by 7 bases and J by 7 bases, and 17 bases separated the two germline ends. CDR3 residues: CASTSTPGMNSPLHF. CDR3 sequence (DNA): TGTGCCAGCACCTCGACCCCGGGGATGAATTCACCCCTCCACTTT.

V is TRBV6-5 and J is TRBJ2-7; 9 bases agree with TRBD1. Germline-derived CDR1 and CDR2 are MNHEY and SVGAGI. The CDR3 is made up of 14 amino acids. Unmatched junction bases numbered 8, after V lost 5 bases and J lost 6 bases. The CDR3 DNA reads TGTGCCAGCAGTCACGGGACAGGGACCCTCGAGCAGTACTTC. Its protein product is CASSHGTGTLEQYF.

The chain links TRBV24-1 to TRBJ2-2; 11 bases fit TRBD1. The germline V gene has CDR1 KGHDR and CDR2 SFDVKD. V lost 6 bases and J lost 8; bases outside the gene matches: 10. The CDR3 spans 16 residues. The CDR3 protein is CATSRTGQGVRGELFF. CDR3 DNA sequence: TGTGCCACCAGTCGAACGGGACAGGGGGTCCGAGGGGAGCTGTTTTTT.

V usage is TRBV5-4 and J usage is TRBJ2-7; 8 bases map to TRBD1. The germline V gene encodes CDR1 SGHNT and CDR2 YYREEE (reference sequence). V trimming: 4 bases; J trimming: 6 bases; junction bases outside the gene matches: 12. The CDR3 runs to 15 residues. CDR3 loop: CASSPAVDRVAEQYF. CDR3 DNA sequence: TGTGCCAGCAGCCCGGCGGTGGACAGGGTGGCCGAGCAGTACTTC.

This chain links TRBV14 with TRBJ2-2; 9 bases match TRBD1. CDR3 size: 15 residues. The V gene end was trimmed by 10 bases and the J gene end by 3 bases; junction bases not matched to a gene: 9. Germline CDR1 and CDR2: SGHDN and FVKESK. The CDR3 region has the DNA TGTGCCACCCGTGGGGGGACAGGGTACACCGGGGAGCTGTTTTTT. This encodes CATRGGTGYTGELFF.

V usage is TRBV6-5 and J usage is TRBJ1-5, with 8 positions matching TRBD1. This CDR3 contains 15 residues. The junction had 6 bases not matched to a gene; V was cut back by 2 bases and J by 6 bases. CDR1 MNHEY and CDR2 SVGAGI come from the germline V gene. The CDR3 spells CASSYRTGPGQPQHF. The CDR3 coding sequence is TGTGCCAGCAGTTACCGGACAGGGCCCGGTCAGCCCCAGCATTTT.

Only one count was recorded for this clone. The chain combines TRBV20-1 with TRBJ1-6; D is undetermined. The V and J ends lost 6 bases and 10 bases respectively, with 10 bases between them. Germline values: CDR1 DFQATT, CDR2 SNEGSKA (reference sequence). The CDR3 runs to 11 residues. The CDR3: CSARFGSPLHF. For the CDR3, the DNA is TGCAGTGCCAGGTTTGGATCACCCCTCCACTTT.

The chain employs TRBV24-1 and TRBJ1-2; D remains ambiguous. Germline loops: CDR1 KGHDR, CDR2 SFDVKD. V was clipped by 2 bases and J by 4 bases, with 7 bases between them. The CDR3 extends over 13 amino acids. CDR3 in DNA: TGTGCCACCAGTGATTACAGAAGCTATGGCTACACCTTC. This encodes CATSDYRSYGYTF.

The rearrangement uses TRBV9 and TRBJ1-3; D gene unclear. Germline loops: CDR1 SGDLS, CDR2 YYNGEE. Trimming cost V 0 bases and J 0 bases, with 7 bases left between them. The CDR3 loop spans 15 amino acids. CDR3 protein: CASSVAGSSGNTIYF. CDR3 nucleotide sequence: TGTGCCAGCAGCGTAGCTGGCAGCTCTGGAAACACCATATATTTT.

The DNA of the CDR3 is TGCGCCAGCAGCTTGATGGGGAGGACTGGAAACACCATATATTTT. Its protein is CASSLMGRTGNTIYF. The gene calls are TRBV5-1 and TRBJ1-3; D unresolved. The CDR3 spans 15 residues. Deletions cut 1 base from V and 2 bases from J, with 10 bases between. Germline V gene lookup returns CDR1 SGHRS and CDR2 YFSETQ.

This chain connects TRBV4-3 to TRBJ1-4; D might be TRBD1 (5 bases). This CDR3 contains 15 residues. V dropped 2 bases and J dropped 6 bases, with 13 bases sitting between them. Per the germline V gene, CDR1 is LGHNA and CDR2 is YSLEER. CDR3 region: CASSQSETVYEKLFF. CDR3 coding DNA: TGCGCCAGCAGCCAATCGGAGACAGTCTATGAAAAACTGTTTTTT.

The genes are TRBV25-1 and TRBJ1-4; D unclear. Germline CDR1 and CDR2: MGHDK and SYGVNS. Trimming shortened V by 1 base and J by 8 bases, and 14 bases separated the two germline ends. The CDR3 loop spans 15 amino acids. CDR3: CASSESLRMSEKLFF. The CDR3 region has the DNA TGTGCCAGCAGTGAATCCTTAAGAATGAGCGAAAAACTGTTTTTT. Together with reference TRBV25-1 and TRBJ1-4, the CDR3 gives the full variable domain: EADIYQTPRYLVIGTGKKITLECSQTMGHDKMYWYQQDPGMELHLIHYSYGVNSTEKGDLSSESTVSRIRTEHFPLTLESARPSHTSQYLCASSESLRMSEKLFFGSGTQLSVL.

This sequence joins TRBV9 and TRBJ1-6, with D possibly TRBD1 on 5 matching bases. CDR3 length: 14 amino acids. The germline gives CDR1 SGDLS, CDR2 YYNGEE. V was clipped by 0 bases and J by 6 bases, with 7 bases between them. For the CDR3, the DNA is TGTGCCAGCAGCGTAGGACAGCCTAATTCACCCCTCCACTTT. This translates into CASSVGQPNSPLHF.

The rearrangement uses TRBV6-6 and TRBJ1-1; 12 bases match TRBD1. Germline assignment: CDR1 MNHNY and CDR2 SVGAGI (reference sequence). V trimming: 4 bases; J trimming: 4 bases; junction bases outside the gene matches: 1. The CDR3 is made up of 14 amino acids. The CDR3 is CASSWGQGATEAFF. In DNA, the CDR3 is TGTGCCAGCAGTTGGGGACAGGGGGCCACTGAAGCTTTCTTT.

The CDR3 is CASSPRRSVREETQYF. The CDR3 DNA follows: TGTGCCAGCTCACCACGGAGGAGCGTGCGGGAAGAGACCCAGTACTTC. The chain uses TRBV18 and TRBJ2-5, with D perhaps matching TRBD2 (5 bases). Looked up from germline, CDR1 is KGHSH and CDR2 is LQKENI. V shed 1 base and J shed 3 bases, with 15 bases lying between them. The CDR3 totals 16 residues.

V gene TRBV2 combines with J gene TRBJ2-7, with a tentative D call TRBD1 (6 bases). CDR1 and CDR2 (germline): SNHLY, FYNNEI. V was trimmed by 7 bases and J by 3 bases, leaving 19 bases between them. CDR3 length equals 15 residues. The CDR3, as DNA: TGTGCCAGCACCTCAGAGGGCAGGGGTGGCTACGAGCAGTACTTC. Translated, it gives CASTSEGRGGYEQYF.

CDR3 DNA: TGTGCCAGCAGTGAAGACGTATTCGACAGGGCTGGGGCCAACGTCCTGACTTTC. As protein: CASSEDVFDRAGANVLTF. V and J are TRBV6-1 and TRBJ2-6, with TRBD1 matching 7 bases. The germline V gene has CDR1 MNHNS and CDR2 SASEGT. J was trimmed by 2 bases and V by 1 base; bases with no gene match: 8. This CDR3 is built from 18 residues.